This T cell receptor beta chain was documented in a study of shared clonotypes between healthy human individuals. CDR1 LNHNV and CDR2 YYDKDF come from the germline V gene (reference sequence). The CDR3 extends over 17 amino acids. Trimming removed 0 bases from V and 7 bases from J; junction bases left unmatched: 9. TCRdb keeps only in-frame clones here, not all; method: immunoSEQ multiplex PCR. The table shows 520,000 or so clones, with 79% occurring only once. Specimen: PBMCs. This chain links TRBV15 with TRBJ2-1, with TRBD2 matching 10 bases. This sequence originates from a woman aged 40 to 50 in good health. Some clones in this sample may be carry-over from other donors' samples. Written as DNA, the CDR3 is TGTGCCACCAGCAGAGAACCCCCTAGCGGGAGTGGTAATGAGCAGTTCTTC. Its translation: CATSREPPSGSGNEQFF.